The 15 T cell receptor beta chains given below trace back to one sample, sequenced in a study of PD-1 blockade in classical Hodgkin lymphoma. Specified time point: cycle 4 day 1 (C4D1), after around six weeks of nivolumab. Every patient relapsed after autologous stem cell transplantation, and brentuximab vedotin exposure varied. TCRdb keeps only in-frame clones here, not all; method: immunoSEQ multiplex PCR. Among roughly 30,000 clones listed, around 82% were seen once. This specimen consisted of peripheral blood mononuclear cells (PBMCs), obtained before the fourth cycle of nivolumab. These receptors originate from a human donor with classical Hodgkin lymphoma.

CDR3 DNA sequence: TGTGCCAGCAGTCCCATCGGGAGCGGGAGGAGCCCGTTCAATGAGCAGTTCTTC. It is translated as CASSPIGSGRSPFNEQFF. V gene TRBV7-2 combines with J gene TRBJ2-1; 9 bases agree with TRBD2. With V trimmed by 6 bases and J by 6 bases, 18 bases remained unmatched. Per germline, CDR1 SGHTA and CDR2 FQGNSA. CDR3 length equals 18 residues.

CDR3 bases: TGCAGCGTTGAAGGGTGGGGGGCAACAAATGAGCAGTTCTTC. Its protein product is CSVEGWGATNEQFF. The chain recombines TRBV29-1 with TRBJ2-1; D may match TRBD1 or TRBD2 (6 bases each). The CDR3 totals 14 residues. Germline lookup yields CDR1 SQVTM and CDR2 ANQGSEA. V was pared by 1 base and J by 7 bases, with 14 bases between.

This chain connects TRBV6-6 to TRBJ2-7; maybe TRBD2 (5 bases). V was pared by 6 bases and J by 2 bases, with 14 bases between. Germline V gene sequence: CDR1 MNHNY, CDR2 SVGAGI (reference sequence). The CDR3 runs to 14 residues. The chain's CDR3 is CASSRLQKTYEQYF. The CDR3 nucleotides are TGTGCCAGCAGCAGACTACAGAAAACCTACGAGCAGTACTTC.

The V and J genes are TRBV19 and TRBJ2-6; D is ambiguous. The V gene's germline CDR1 is LNHDA and CDR2 SQIVND (reference sequence). The V gene lost 10 bases and the J gene lost 2 bases, with 12 bases spanning the gap. CDR3 length: 14 amino acids. This CDR3 is CATTPSPGANVLTF. In DNA, the CDR3 is TGTGCCACCACCCCAAGTCCTGGGGCCAACGTCCTGACTTTC. The complete variable domain, with remaining parts taken from reference TRBV19 and TRBJ2-6, reads DGGITQSPKYLFRKEGQNVTLSCEQNLNHDAMYWYRQDPGQGLRLIYYSQIVNDFQKGDIAEGYSVSREKKESFPLTVTSAQKNPTAFYLCATTPSPGANVLTFGAGSRLTVL.

This clone was observed a few times. The V call is TRBV19, the J call TRBJ1-5; 7 bases line up with TRBD1. Germline V gives CDR1 LNHDA, CDR2 SQIVND (reference sequence). The CDR3 length is 14 residues. J was trimmed by 6 bases and V by 3 bases; bases with no gene match: 5. The CDR3 DNA reads as TGTGCCAGTAGTATTAACAGGGGAGCTCAGCCCCAGCATTTT. Its translation: CASSINRGAQPQHF.

In this sample, this clone turned up a few times. The genes are TRBV5-1 and TRBJ2-2; 7 bases agree with TRBD1. The J segment lost 3 bases and the V segment lost 4 bases, leaving 6 bases of the junction unmatched. CDR1 is SGHRS and CDR2 is YFSETQ in the germline V gene. CDR3 length: 15 residues. The CDR3 DNA follows: TGCGCCAGCAGCCAGGACAGGCTAGACACCGGGGAGCTGTTTTTT. Translation: CASSQDRLDTGELFF.

This clone was counted only a few times. The chain couples TRBV5-5 to TRBJ2-6; D may be TRBD1 (5 bases). Germline V gene data show CDR1 as SGHKS and CDR2 as YYEKEE (reference sequence). V dropped 7 bases and J dropped 1 base, with 12 bases sitting between them. The CDR3 runs 15 residues. CDR3 sequence (DNA): TGTGCCAGCTTCATCCAGGGATCTGGGGCCAACGTCCTGACTTTC. Its protein is CASFIQGSGANVLTF.

This chain connects TRBV7-9 to TRBJ2-7, with D perhaps matching TRBD1 or TRBD2 (5 bases each). Germline V CDR1 and CDR2: SEHNR, FQNEAQ (reference sequence). The CDR3 covers 13 residues. V was cut by 5 bases and J by 7 bases, with 15 bases left in between. Written as DNA, the CDR3 is TGTGCCAGCAGCGAGGGACCTTCCCCGGAGCAGTACGTC. It yields the protein CASSEGPSPEQYV.

The gene calls are TRBV5-1 and TRBJ1-1; D is unclear. The CDR3 sequence is 14 residues long. Germline lookup yields CDR1 SGHRS and CDR2 YFSETQ. Trimming cost V 2 bases and J 1 base, with 9 bases left between them. CDR3 nucleotide sequence: TGCGCCAGCAGCTTATTCAGAAAGAACACTGAAGCTTTCTTT. Translating it yields CASSLFRKNTEAFF.

This chain connects TRBV11-3 to TRBJ2-1; 7 bases are a match to TRBD2. The length of the CDR3 is 13 residues. CDR1 and CDR2 (germline): SGHNT, YENEEA. V shed 1 base, J shed 8 bases, and the junction held 2 bases outside the gene matches. CDR3 coding DNA: TGTGCCAGCAGCTTAGGTGGGGGGGATGAGCAGTTCTTC. It specifies CASSLGGGDEQFF.

The chain couples TRBV6-6 to TRBJ1-1; D is unresolved. Trimming removed 4 bases at V and 2 bases at J, with 8 bases between. CDR3 size: 13 residues. The germline gives CDR1 MNHNY, CDR2 SVGAGI (reference sequence). The CDR3 region is CASSFQVNTEAFF. The CDR3 DNA reads TGTGCCAGCAGTTTCCAGGTCAACACTGAAGCTTTCTTT.

The V gene is TRBV4-3, the J gene TRBJ2-6; D possibly corresponds to TRBD1 (5 bases). V lost 0 bases, J lost 2 bases, and 11 bases lay in between. CDR1 and CDR2 from the germline V gene are LGHNA and YSLEER. This CDR3 region has 17 residues. Here the CDR3 reads CASSQDMAGTGANVLTF. CDR3 DNA sequence: TGCGCCAGCAGCCAAGATATGGCAGGGACTGGGGCCAACGTCCTGACTTTC.

The V gene is TRBV7-9, the J gene TRBJ1-4; 12 bases line up with TRBD1. This CDR3 comprises 17 residues. The trim removed 5 bases at V and 13 bases at J, leaving 17 bases unmatched. Germline values: CDR1 SEHNR, CDR2 FQNEAQ (reference sequence). The CDR3 loop is CASSRSISGTGGLRLFF. The CDR3 nucleotides read TGTGCCAGCAGCCGTTCCATTTCCGGGACAGGGGGCTTAAGACTGTTTTTT.

DNA for the CDR3: TGTGCCAGCACCTTAGGACAGGGAAAGACCCAGTACTTC. This codes for CASTLGQGKTQYF. This chain joins TRBV2 and TRBJ2-5, with 8 bases lining up with TRBD1. CDR1 SNHLY and CDR2 FYNNEI come from the germline V gene. The CDR3 consists of 13 residues. Losses at the gene ends were 7 bases for V and 6 bases for J; bases not matched to a gene: 7.

The rearrangement links TRBV5-1 to TRBJ1-1, with a possible D match to TRBD1 (6 bases). This CDR3 contains 14 residues. Trimming shortened V by 4 bases and J by 0 bases, and 10 bases separated the two germline ends. The germline gives CDR1 SGHRS, CDR2 YFSETQ. The CDR3: CASSPGQMNTEAFF. The DNA for the CDR3 is TGCGCCAGCAGCCCCGGACAGATGAACACTGAAGCTTTCTTT.